Following are 6 T cell receptor beta chains from one sample sequenced in a study of T cell clonality in common variable immunodeficiency. Repertoires were generated with immunoSEQ multiplex PCR, while TCRdb's copy carries only in-frame clones and drops some. This sample comprises some 80,000 clones, none seen once only. Source material: peripheral blood mononuclear cells. The receptor set was obtained from a person between 18 and 75 years old in good health.

This clone was observed at least ten times. A junction end diverges from the germline sequence, so it may reflect a read error. Read coverage stops 3 residues before the CDR3 terminus; the germline J gene supplies the remainder. This chain uses TRBV4-2 with TRBJ2-3, with D possibly matching TRBD2 (7 bases). The length of the CDR3 is 15 residues. The germline CDR1 and CDR2 sequences are LGHNA and YNFKEQ. CDR3 DNA (partial): TGCGCCAGCAGGGGAGGGCTAGCGGACACAGATACG. Translating gives CASRGGLADTDT. The entire CDR3 sequence reads CASRGGLADTDTQYF.

There are many counts of this clone. The observed sequence ends 3 residues before the CDR3 terminus, with the missing tail filled in from the germline J gene. The chain combines TRBV29-1 with TRBJ2-3; D may be TRBD1 (5 bases). The length of the CDR3 is 15 residues. Germline lookup yields CDR1 SQVTM and CDR2 ANQGSEA. V was trimmed by 0 bases and J by 1 base, leaving 11 bases between them. The CDR3 spells CSVEDLRAGTDTQYF. The CDR3 DNA, read in part, is TGCAGCGTTGAAGATCTCAGGGCGGGCACAGATACG.

This clone was seen repeatedly, ten times or more. The read is 3 residues too short to cover the CDR3 end, so that end is filled in from the germline J gene. The rearrangement uses TRBV20-1 and TRBJ2-1; tentative D call: TRBD2 (6 bases). The V end was cut by 3 bases, the J end by 4 bases, with 13 bases between. Germline CDR1 DFQATT, CDR2 SNEGSKA (reference sequence). The length of the CDR3 is 14 residues. Incomplete CDR3 DNA: TGCAGTGCTAGTCGGGACTGGAGTTACAATGAG. This sequence encodes CSASRDWSYNE. In full, the CDR3 is CSASRDWSYNEQFF.

This clone was seen many times. With the read ending 3 residues before the CDR3 end, the germline J gene is used to fill in that end. The chain couples TRBV20-1 to TRBJ1-2, with a weak D call TRBD1 (5 bases). This CDR3 spans 13 amino acids. Germline V gene lookup returns CDR1 DFQATT and CDR2 SNEGSKA (reference sequence). The CDR3 sequence is CSATGTASKGYTF. CDR3 DNA, as far as it was read: TGCAGTGCTACCGGGACTGCCTCCAAAGGC.

This clone was found many times. The read terminates 3 residues ahead of where the CDR3 ends, so the germline J gene completes it. The gene calls are TRBV7-8 and TRBJ2-5, with D maybe TRBD1 (5 bases). V was trimmed by 5 bases and J by 0 bases, leaving 13 bases between them. Germline V gene data show CDR1 as SGHVS and CDR2 as FQNEAQ. This CDR3 is 15 amino acids long. The CDR3 reads CASSPRVRDQETQYF. The part of the CDR3 DNA that was read is TGTGCCAGCAGCCCCAGGGTCAGAGACCAAGAGACC. The full variable domain, completed using reference TRBV7-8 and TRBJ2-5, is GAGVSQSPRYKVAKRGQDVALRCDPISGHVSLFWYQQALGQGPEFLTYFQNEAQLDKSGLPSDRFFAERPEGSVSTLKIQRTQQEDSAVYLCASSPRVRDQETQYFGPGTRLLVL.

This clone has a count of ten or more. Coverage ceases 3 residues before the CDR3 finishes, and the germline J gene fills in the end. V usage is TRBV19 and J usage is TRBJ1-6; TRBD1 agrees at 7 bases. V was pared by 5 bases and J by 3 bases, with 4 bases of the junction left unmatched. The CDR3 covers 15 residues. Germline CDR1 is LNHDA and CDR2 is SQIVND (reference sequence). The CDR3: CASSSGTDYNSPLHF. The sequenced part of the CDR3 DNA is TGTGCCAGTAGTTCCGGGACAGACTATAATTCACCC.